This TCR beta chain was obtained from a study of human T cells and chemical hapten exposure. Study background: A mostly female patient group had alopecia areata, totalis or universalis.

In this sample, this clonotype turned up many times. TCRdb passed the RACE reads through MiXCR, listing each CDR3 protein once. The sample includes some 100,000 distinct CDR3 sequences, 9.3% seen only once; the top ten take about 2%. The time point was: patch test 2, 6 weeks after DPC sensitization. This sample's treatment: therapeutic diphenylcyclopropenone sensitization with weekly scalp DPC. The germline V gene has CDR1 MDHEN and CDR2 SYDVKM. Trimming shortened V by 2 bases and J by 1 base, and 8 bases separated the two germline ends. The CDR3 extends over 15 amino acids. This rearrangement joins TRBV28 to TRBJ2-2, with D perhaps matching TRBD1 (5 bases). Sequences were derived from whole blood, sampled in connection with sensitization to the hapten diphenylcyclopropenone (DPC). The clonotype comes from a woman aged 40 to 50 with alopecia areata. Some clones in this sample may be carry-over from other donors' samples. In DNA form, the CDR3 reads TGTGCCAGCAGTTTAGGACACATGAACACCGGGGAGCTGTTTTTT. It is translated as CASSLGHMNTGELFF.